The 25 T cell receptor beta chains below all came from one sample that was sequenced in a study of T-cell memory formation after mild COVID-19. TCRdb re-derived calls from the 5' RACE reads in MiXCR, one entry per CDR3 protein. This sample has about 82,000 distinct CDR3 sequences, with roughly 13% found just once. The sequencing input was PBMCs or a T cell subset sorted from them (not recorded which). Source of these receptors: a young man who had mild COVID-19 (a few samples of this study predate the infection). Cell type and time point are not known.

In its sample, this clonotype was seen a few times. The rearrangement uses TRBV7-6 and TRBJ1-3, with 9 positions matching TRBD1. This CDR3 spans 14 amino acids. Looked up from germline, CDR1 is SGHVS and CDR2 is FNYEAQ. The J segment lost 5 bases and the V segment lost 5 bases, leaving 4 bases of the junction unmatched. CDR3 loop: CASSPGTGRNTIYF. The CDR3 DNA is TGTGCCAGCAGCCCCGGGACAGGGAGAAACACCATATATTTT.

This clonotype appeared a few times. This rearrangement joins TRBV6-6 to TRBJ2-5, with 7 bases fitting TRBD1. Losses at the gene ends were 6 bases for V and 2 bases for J; bases not matched to a gene: 9. CDR1 is MNHNY and CDR2 is SVGAGI in the germline V gene (reference sequence). This CDR3 contains 15 residues. The CDR3 sequence is CASSPVRGLQETQYF. The CDR3 DNA sequence: TGTGCCAGCAGCCCGGTGAGGGGGCTGCAAGAGACCCAGTACTTC.

V gene TRBV15 combines with J gene TRBJ2-5; D gene unclear. The CDR3 spans 14 residues. With 0 bases removed from V and 5 bases from J, the gap between germline ends came to 10 bases. CDR1 is LNHNV and CDR2 is YYDKDF in the germline V gene (reference sequence). CDR3 DNA: TGTGCCACCAGCAGAGACTTTGGGCTGGAGACCCAGTACTTC. Translating gives CATSRDFGLETQYF.

This sequence joins TRBV6-5 and TRBJ2-2; the D is unclear. The CDR3 has 14 amino acids. The germline gives CDR1 MNHEY, CDR2 SVGAGI. Trimming shortened V by 6 bases and J by 1 base, and 9 bases separated the two germline ends. This CDR3 reads CASSYGENTGELFF. CDR3 bases: TGTGCCAGCAGCTATGGAGAGAACACCGGGGAGCTGTTTTTT.

This clonotype was seen more than once but under ten times. The rearrangement links TRBV20-1 to TRBJ2-5; D unclear. CDR3 length: 12 amino acids. With 0 bases removed from V and 5 bases from J, the gap between germline ends came to 7 bases. Germline lookup yields CDR1 DFQATT and CDR2 SNEGSKA (reference sequence). The CDR3 nucleotides read TGCAGTGCTAGAGATAAATGGGAGACCCAGTACTTC. This codes for CSARDKWETQYF.

This rearrangement joins TRBV29-1 to TRBJ2-5, with 8 nucleotides matching TRBD1. The ends lost 4 bases at V and 5 bases at J; junction bases unmatched: 9. The CDR3 has 14 amino acids. Per the germline V gene, CDR1 is SQVTM and CDR2 is ANQGSEA. In DNA, the CDR3 is TGCAGCGTTGCGTCAGGGGGCAAGGTGGAGACCCAGTACTTC. As protein: CSVASGGKVETQYF.

The chain recombines TRBV6-1 with TRBJ2-1, with 7 bases identical to TRBD1. Germline lookup yields CDR1 MNHNS and CDR2 SASEGT. CDR3 size: 21 residues. V dropped 0 bases and J dropped 1; count of bases not matched to a gene: 18. CDR3 residues: CASSEAYLGTFQDRSYNEQFF. The CDR3 DNA sequence: TGTGCCAGCAGTGAAGCTTATCTAGGCACTTTTCAGGACAGGTCCTACAATGAGCAGTTCTTC.

This chain links TRBV9 with TRBJ1-1, with D possibly being TRBD1 (6 bases). Germline V CDR1 and CDR2: SGDLS, YYNGEE. V was clipped by 0 bases and J by 13 bases, with 22 bases between them. The CDR3 totals 15 residues. The DNA of the CDR3 is TGTGCCAGCAGCGTAGAGGGGACACCTCGGGCCAAAGGTTTCTTT. Its translation is CASSVEGTPRAKGFF. The full variable domain, with the rest looked up from reference TRBV9 and TRBJ1-1, is DSGVTQTPKHLITATGQRVTLRCSPRSGDLSVYWYQQSLDQGLQFLIQYYNGEERAKGNILERFSAQQFPDLHSELNLSSLELGDSALYFCASSVEGTPRAKGFFGQGTRLTVV.

In this sample, this clonotype turned up a few times. This chain connects TRBV20-1 to TRBJ2-1; TRBD2 aligns across 9 bases. Germline lookup yields CDR1 DFQATT and CDR2 SNEGSKA (reference sequence). The CDR3 consists of 15 residues. Unmatched junction bases numbered 15, after V lost 6 bases and J lost 9 bases. The CDR3 here is CSAAGGASGVGEQFF. DNA of the CDR3: TGCAGTGCGGCAGGTGGGGCTAGCGGGGTCGGTGAGCAGTTCTTC.

This clonotype has ten or more counts. The gene calls are TRBV27 and TRBJ2-2, with 7 positions matching TRBD2. Looked up from germline, CDR1 is MNHEY and CDR2 is SMNVEV (reference sequence). The V and J ends lost 5 bases and 3 bases, in that order; junction bases with no gene match: 6. The CDR3 runs 15 residues. The CDR3 here is CASSPLAGDTGELFF. The CDR3 coding sequence is TGTGCCAGCAGTCCCTTGGCGGGGGACACCGGGGAGCTGTTTTTT.

This chain uses TRBV5-1 with TRBJ1-1; D unresolved. The ends were cut back, 0 bases at V and 1 base at J, with 10 bases in the middle. The CDR3 length is 15 residues. In germline, CDR1 is SGHRS, CDR2 YFSETQ. The CDR3 DNA is TGCGCCAGCAGCTTGGACCTTTCAGGGAACACTGAAGCTTTCTTT. Protein product: CASSLDLSGNTEAFF.

The chain couples TRBV7-9 to TRBJ1-2, with D unresolved. CDR1 is SEHNR and CDR2 is FQNEAQ in the germline V gene (reference sequence). CDR3 size: 13 residues. V was cut by 8 bases and J by 4 bases, with 14 bases left in between. CDR3 residues: CASVKVPGYGYTF. As DNA, the CDR3 is TGTGCCAGCGTAAAGGTCCCGGGCTATGGCTACACCTTC.

This clonotype appeared many times. The V gene is TRBV27, the J gene TRBJ2-3; 7 bases fit TRBD2. Germline CDR1 MNHEY, CDR2 SMNVEV (reference sequence). The CDR3 length is 15 residues. J lost 6 bases, V lost 1 base, and 7 bases had no gene match. CDR3 bases: TGTGCCAGCAGTTTATGGGGAGGGTTCGCGGATACGCAGTATTTT. Translating gives CASSLWGGFADTQYF.

This clonotype was detected a few times. The rearrangement uses TRBV12-3 or TRBV12-4 and TRBJ1-2; D gene ambiguous. This CDR3 contains 15 residues. Trimming removed 6 bases from V and 0 bases from J, with 14 bases in between. The CDR3 nucleotides are TGTGCCAGCAGCACCCCGGGAGCTACTAACTATGGCTACACCTTC. It codes for CASSTPGATNYGYTF.

This sequence joins TRBV7-9 and TRBJ2-7; TRBD2 matches 7 bases. Germline V gene sequence: CDR1 SEHNR, CDR2 FQNEAQ (reference sequence). The CDR3 is made up of 13 amino acids. The junction had 8 bases not matched to a gene; V was cut back by 5 bases and J by 7 bases. DNA for the CDR3: TGTGCCAGCAGCCACCCTGGGGGGGGTGAGCAGTACTTC. The encoded protein is CASSHPGGGEQYF.

The J gene is TRBJ2-7, the V gene TRBV14, with D unclear. This CDR3 has 12 residues. V lost 3 bases to trimming and J lost 6 bases, with 9 bases between them. In germline, CDR1 is SGHDN, CDR2 FVKESK. The CDR3 protein is CASSQAGLEQYV. The CDR3 coding sequence is TGTGCCAGCAGCCAGGCAGGTCTCGAGCAGTACGTC.

The table lists this clonotype with a few counts. V is TRBV29-1 and J is TRBJ1-2; D unresolved. The CDR3 is 13 amino acids. The germline V gene encodes CDR1 SQVTM and CDR2 ANQGSEA. V lost 3 bases to trimming and J lost 0 bases, with 8 bases between them. The CDR3, as DNA: TGCAGCGTTGAGGAAAGGACTAACTATGGCTACACCTTC. It encodes CSVEERTNYGYTF.

This rearrangement joins TRBV7-9 to TRBJ2-7; D possibly matches TRBD1 or TRBD2 (5 bases each). CDR1 is SEHNR, CDR2 FQNEAQ, per germline (reference sequence). The CDR3 is 13 residues long. V lost 7 bases and J lost 3, with 13 bases in between. CDR3 sequence: CASTRDPSYEQYF. The CDR3 DNA is TGTGCCAGCACCCGGGACCCCAGCTACGAGCAGTACTTC.

In this sample, this clonotype turned up a few times. The gene calls are TRBV20-1 and TRBJ2-7, with 8 bases matching TRBD1. This CDR3 region has 13 residues. Per germline, CDR1 DFQATT and CDR2 SNEGSKA (reference sequence). J was trimmed by 4 bases and V by 1 base; bases with no gene match: 3. The DNA for the CDR3 is TGCAGTGCTAGAGGACAGGGGATGTACGAGCAGTACGTC. This translates into CSARGQGMYEQYV.

The rearrangement links TRBV20-1 to TRBJ2-1; the match to TRBD1 covers 8 bases. This CDR3 region has 16 residues. Germline V gene sequence: CDR1 DFQATT, CDR2 SNEGSKA (reference sequence). Trimming cost V 0 bases and J 3 bases; bases outside gene matches: 7. The CDR3 here is CSARDAAGGFYNEQFF. CDR3 nucleotides: TGCAGTGCTAGAGATGCTGCAGGGGGCTTCTACAATGAGCAGTTCTTC.

This chain connects TRBV29-1 to TRBJ2-3; D gene uncertain. In germline, CDR1 is SQVTM, CDR2 ANQGSEA. CDR3 size: 13 residues. Trimming left V 0 bases short and J 0 bases short, with 4 bases between. The CDR3 DNA sequence: TGCAGCGTTGAAGATTTAAGCACAGATACGCAGTATTTT. Protein sequence: CSVEDLSTDTQYF.

The chain recombines TRBV12-3 or TRBV12-4 with TRBJ1-1, with 7 bases aligning to TRBD1. V lost 7 bases, J lost 2 bases, and 10 bases stayed unmatched. The CDR3 spans 15 residues. CDR3 DNA: TGTGCCAGCATAGAGGGGGCCGGGTATAACACTGAAGCTTTCTTT. Residues: CASIEGAGYNTEAFF.

The sample holds a few counts of this clonotype. V is TRBV20-1 and J is TRBJ2-3, with TRBD2 identical over 8 bases. This CDR3 spans 17 amino acids. CDR1 DFQATT and CDR2 SNEGSKA come from the germline V gene (reference sequence). V lost 6 bases and J lost 0; bases outside the gene matches: 14. The CDR3 here is CSAQGPSGLPSTDTQYF. CDR3 sequence (DNA): TGCAGTGCCCAAGGTCCTAGCGGGTTACCTAGCACAGATACGCAGTATTTT.

This clonotype was counted between two and nine times. The rearrangement joins TRBV20-1 to TRBJ2-1; D unclear. Germline V CDR1 and CDR2: DFQATT, SNEGSKA (reference sequence). Trimming removed 2 bases at V and 9 bases at J, with 11 bases between. The CDR3 is 12 residues long. In DNA, the CDR3 is TGCAGTGCTAGAAACAGTGAGCGTGAGCAGTTCTTC. It codes for CSARNSEREQFF.

In its sample, this clonotype was seen a few times. The V gene is TRBV7-6, the J gene TRBJ2-3; either TRBD1 or TRBD2 may supply D (5 bases each). The CDR3 runs to 16 residues. Germline V gene data show CDR1 as SGHVS and CDR2 as FNYEAQ. Trimming cost V 2 bases and J 2 bases, with 14 bases left between them. For the CDR3, the DNA is TGTGCCAGCAGCTTAAAGAGTCGGGGCCCCACAGATACGCAGTATTTT. This sequence encodes CASSLKSRGPTDTQYF. The full variable domain, in which reference TRBV7-6 and TRBJ2-3 provide the parts outside the CDR3, is GAGVSQSPRYKVTKRGQDVALRCDPISGHVSLYWYRQALGQGPEFLTYFNYEAQQDKSGLPNDRFSAERPEGSISTLTIQRTEQRDSAMYRCASSLKSRGPTDTQYFGPGTRLTVL.